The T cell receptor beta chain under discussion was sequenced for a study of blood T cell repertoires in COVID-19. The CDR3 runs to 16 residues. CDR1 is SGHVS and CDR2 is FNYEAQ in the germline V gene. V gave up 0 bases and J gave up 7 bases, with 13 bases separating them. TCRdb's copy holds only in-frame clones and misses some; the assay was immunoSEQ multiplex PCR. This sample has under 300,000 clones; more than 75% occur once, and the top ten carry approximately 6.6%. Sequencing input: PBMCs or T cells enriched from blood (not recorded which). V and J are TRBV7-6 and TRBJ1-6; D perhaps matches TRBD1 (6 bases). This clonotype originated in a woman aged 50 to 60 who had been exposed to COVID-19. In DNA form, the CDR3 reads TGTGCCAGCAGCTTAGCGGCAGGGGCCCCGAATTCACCCCTCCACTTT. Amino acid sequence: CASSLAAGAPNSPLHF.